Each of the 19 T cell receptor beta chains below was sequenced from the same sample in a study of Ad26.COV2.S vaccination and SARS-CoV-2 variants listed by TCRdb under 2021. The library was generated by the immunoSEQ multiplex PCR assay. As stored in TCRdb, this immuneACCESS dataset retains in-frame rearrangements with V and J assigned. A fraction of the clones does not appear; measured against another copy, unresolved V genes explain less than half of the discrepancy, and the remainder lacks a known reason. The sample table records about 680,000 clones; about 90% of these occur just once. The top ten clones comprise about 1.5% of the sample. Per the publication, the treatment or condition label means: 15 to 20 received Ad26.COV2.S at low or high dose, single or two shots; 5 received placebo; per-sample allocation not given. For vaccine and placebo recipients, repertoires were sequenced using samples collected on day 63 after the first injection.

The sequencing here drew on peripheral blood, taken in a trial of Ad26.COV2.S vaccine versus placebo. The receptors were sampled from a person aged 18-65 years who received the Ad26.COV2.S COVID-19 vaccine or a placebo.

The V gene is TRBV19, the J gene TRBJ1-1, with no clear D. V lost 4 bases and J 5 bases, leaving 17 bases between the germline ends. This CDR3 spans 15 amino acids. Germline CDR1 reads LNHDA; CDR2 reads SQIVND (reference sequence). The CDR3 here is CASSTRDSSRTEAFF. The CDR3 nucleotides are TGTGCCAGTAGTACCCGAGACTCATCAAGGACTGAAGCTTTCTTT.

The chain joins TRBV27 to TRBJ2-1; 13 bases fit TRBD2. Unmatched junction bases numbered 3, after V lost 10 bases and J lost 6 bases. The germline gives CDR1 MNHEY, CDR2 SMNVEV (reference sequence). This CDR3 is built from 13 residues. CDR3 in amino acids: CATGLAGVNEQFF. As DNA, the CDR3 is TGTGCCACAGGACTAGCGGGAGTCAATGAGCAGTTCTTC.

The chain links TRBV14 to TRBJ1-1; TRBD1 agrees at 8 bases. Germline values: CDR1 SGHDN, CDR2 FVKESK. The CDR3 consists of 15 residues. With V trimmed by 10 bases and J by 3 bases, 13 bases remained unmatched. CDR3 sequence reads: CANSLQGVSDTEAFF. CDR3 coding DNA: TGTGCCAACTCGCTACAGGGGGTTTCTGACACTGAAGCTTTCTTT.

The J gene is TRBJ1-6, the V gene TRBV27; D might be TRBD1 (6 bases). Deletions cut 6 bases from V and 13 bases from J, with 25 bases between. This CDR3 spans 16 amino acids. CDR1 MNHEY and CDR2 SMNVEV come from the germline V gene (reference sequence). The CDR3 sequence is CASSPLGAGHLFPLHF. CDR3 in DNA: TGTGCCAGCAGCCCCCTAGGGGCGGGACACCTTTTTCCCCTCCACTTT.

V usage is TRBV28 and J usage is TRBJ2-7, with 10 bases lining up with TRBD1. Germline V gene lookup returns CDR1 MDHEN and CDR2 SYDVKM. The trim removed 3 bases at V and 6 bases at J, leaving 5 bases unmatched. The CDR3 has 14 amino acids. DNA of the CDR3: TGTGCCAGCAGTTTCGACGACAGGGGGCGCGAGCAGTACTTC. Protein sequence: CASSFDDRGREQYF. Full variable domain (outside the CDR3, taken from reference TRBV28 and TRBJ2-7): DVKVTQSSRYLVKRTGEKVFLECVQDMDHENMFWYRQDPGLGLRLIYFSYDVKMKEKGDIPEGYSVSREKKERFSLILESASTNQTSMYLCASSFDDRGREQYFGPGTRLTVT.

The V call is TRBV4-1, the J call TRBJ1-5; D not resolved. V gave up 0 bases and J gave up 0 bases, with 9 bases separating them. CDR1 is MGHRA, CDR2 YSYEKL, per germline. The CDR3 runs 16 residues. The CDR3 DNA follows: TGCGCCAGCAGCCAAGAAGGGTCGTATAGCAATCAGCCCCAGCATTTT. It codes for CASSQEGSYSNQPQHF.

The V call is TRBV29-1, the J call TRBJ2-1; tentative D call: TRBD2 (5 bases). V was clipped by 5 bases and J by 8 bases, with 19 bases between them. Germline V gives CDR1 SQVTM, CDR2 ANQGSEA. The CDR3 is made up of 14 amino acids. The CDR3 nucleotides read TGCAGCGTTAAGGTCGGTGGCGCCGGGGATGAGCAGTTCTTC. This translates into CSVKVGGAGDEQFF.

This chain uses TRBV7-2 with TRBJ2-5; TRBD2 matches at 10 bases. V lost 3 bases, J lost 4 bases, and 2 bases stayed unmatched. This CDR3 spans 14 amino acids. Per the germline V gene, CDR1 is SGHTA and CDR2 is FQGNSA. CDR3 nucleotides: TGTGCCAGCAGCTTCAAGCGGGGGGGAGAGACCCAGTACTTC. Translated, it gives CASSFKRGGETQYF.

The chain joins TRBV11-2 to TRBJ2-5; the D gene could be TRBD1 or TRBD2 (7 bases each). V was trimmed by 3 bases and J by 4 bases, leaving 15 bases between them. The CDR3 contains 15 residues. Germline assignment: CDR1 SGHAT and CDR2 FQNNGV. In nucleotides, the CDR3 is TGTGCCAGCAGCTTCAGGGGGGGCGCGGGAGAGACCCAGTACTTC. Protein sequence: CASSFRGGAGETQYF.

The V call is TRBV5-1, the J call TRBJ2-1; D gene ambiguous. V was clipped by 2 bases and J by 8 bases, with 14 bases between them. Germline lookup yields CDR1 SGHRS and CDR2 YFSETQ. This CDR3 spans 14 amino acids. The CDR3: CASSFPTVLHEQFF. Here the CDR3 DNA reads TGCGCCAGCAGCTTCCCGACCGTTCTGCATGAGCAGTTCTTC.

This clone was found once. This sequence joins TRBV5-1 and TRBJ2-3; 10 bases map to TRBD1. The junction had 10 bases not matched to a gene; V was cut back by 7 bases and J by 2 bases. CDR1 is SGHRS and CDR2 is YFSETQ in the germline V gene. The CDR3 spans 16 residues. CDR3 loop: CASGVGQGSATDTQYF. The CDR3 nucleotides are TGCGCCAGCGGAGTGGGACAGGGGTCGGCCACAGATACGCAGTATTTT. Full variable domain (outside the CDR3, taken from reference TRBV5-1 and TRBJ2-3): KAGVTQTPRYLIKTRGQQVTLSCSPISGHRSVSWYQQTPGQGLQFLFEYFSETQRNKGNFPGRFSGRQFSNSRSEMNVSTLELGDSALYLCASGVGQGSATDTQYFGPGTRLTVL.

In nucleotides, the CDR3 is TGTGCCAGCAGTTACGGGGATAGGGTTCGTGCTTTCTTT. Its protein product is CASSYGDRVRAFF. The chain has TRBV6-6 and TRBJ1-1; no clear D. The CDR3 runs 13 residues. Germline CDR1 MNHNY, CDR2 SVGAGI (reference sequence). With 2 bases removed from V and 11 bases from J, the gap between germline ends came to 15 bases.

This rearrangement joins TRBV3-1 (or the pseudogene TRBV3-2) to TRBJ2-1, with 7 positions matching TRBD2. Germline CDR1 and CDR2: LGHDT and YNNKEL (reference sequence). The CDR3 is 15 amino acids. V gave up 2 bases and J gave up 3 bases; unmatched junction bases: 4. The CDR3 sequence is CASSQLAEIYNEQFF. The CDR3 DNA sequence: TGTGCCAGCAGCCAACTAGCGGAGATCTACAATGAGCAGTTCTTC.

This clone was picked up a small number of times. This rearrangement joins TRBV3-1 (or the pseudogene TRBV3-2) to TRBJ2-2, with D hard to call. The V end lost 4 bases, the J end lost 7 bases, and 22 bases lay between the germline ends. CDR1 is LGHDT and CDR2 is YNNKEL in the germline V gene (reference sequence). The length of the CDR3 is 17 residues. CDR3 coding DNA: TGTGCCAGCAGCCCCCAGAAAGGGTCCGCCTGGGACGGGGAGCTGTTTTTT. It yields the protein CASSPQKGSAWDGELFF.

This chain uses TRBV12-3 or TRBV12-4 with TRBJ2-7, with 7 bases fitting TRBD1. The CDR3 sequence is 13 residues long. Trimming took 7 bases from V and 2 from J; bases not matched to a gene: 5. The chain's CDR3 is CASTWDSAYEQYF. The CDR3 DNA reads as TGTGCCAGCACCTGGGACAGTGCCTACGAGCAGTACTTC.

The rearrangement joins TRBV21-1 to TRBJ2-7; TRBD1, the table's D call, lacks a check against the DNA. TRBV21-1 has pseudogene status. This CDR3 is built from 15 residues. The DNA of the CDR3 is TGTGCCAGCAGCCTTTGGACAGGCGTTTCCTACGAGCAGTACTTC. It translates to CASSLWTGVSYEQYF.

This rearrangement joins TRBV10-2 to TRBJ2-1; TRBD1 is a possible D gene (5 bases). V gave up 7 bases and J gave up 4 bases, with 14 bases separating them. Germline V gene lookup returns CDR1 WSHSY and CDR2 SAAADI. The CDR3 runs to 14 residues. In DNA form, the CDR3 reads TGCGCCAGCACTCGATTAGCAGGGTACAATGAGCAGTTCTTC. The encoded protein is CASTRLAGYNEQFF.

The V call is TRBV6-6, the J call TRBJ1-2; no clear D gene. Trimming took off 6 bases at V and 7 bases at J, with 9 bases between the two ends. From germline, CDR1 is MNHNY and CDR2 SVGAGI (reference sequence). This CDR3 comprises 11 residues. The CDR3 is CASRPTGGYTF. CDR3 nucleotides: TGTGCCAGCAGACCCACGGGTGGCTACACCTTC.

The chain joins TRBV27 to TRBJ1-4; D is ambiguous. Between the trimmed V and J ends, which lost 3 bases and 4 bases, there was a span of 12 bases. CDR1 and CDR2 from the germline V gene are MNHEY and SMNVEV (reference sequence). The length of the CDR3 is 15 residues. CDR3 protein: CASSFGRGRNEKLFF. The CDR3 nucleotides read TGTGCCAGCAGTTTTGGCCGAGGACGTAATGAAAAACTGTTTTTT. Filled out from reference TRBV27 and TRBJ1-4, the complete variable domain reads EAQVTQNPRYLITVTGKKLTVTCSQNMNHEYMSWYRQDPGLGLRQIYYSMNVEVTDKGDVPEGYKVSRKEKRNFPLILESPSPNQTSLYFCASSFGRGRNEKLFFGSGTQLSVL.